The 25 T cell receptor beta chains in this list originate from one sample, sequenced in a study of STAT5B mutations in CD4+ large granular lymphocyte leukemia. Measured with immunoSEQ multiplex PCR; TCRdb has only the in-frame clones, and not every one. The sample gives tens of thousands of clones, around 72% of which show up once; about 0.6% is in the top ten. Material for sequencing was CD4+ T cells from blood buffy coats. Receptor source: a human donor in good health.

This sequence joins TRBV6-4 and TRBJ1-6, with a possible D match to TRBD1 (5 bases). V was cut by 7 bases and J by 7 bases, with 17 bases left in between. This CDR3 spans 15 amino acids. The germline V gene encodes CDR1 MRHNA and CDR2 SNTAGT. The CDR3, as DNA: TGTGCCAGCACTCTCCCAGGGACGGAAAATTCACCCCTCCACTTT. It codes for CASTLPGTENSPLHF.

This clone occurred once. The chain carries TRBV7-6 and TRBJ1-2; perhaps TRBD1 as D (6 bases). The V and J ends lost 5 bases and 7 bases respectively, with 14 bases between them. In germline, CDR1 is SGHVS, CDR2 FNYEAQ. The CDR3 is 13 amino acids. The CDR3 spells CASSPTGFRGYTF. DNA of the CDR3: TGTGCCAGCAGCCCTACAGGGTTTCGTGGCTACACCTTC.

The V and J genes are TRBV5-6 and TRBJ2-5; D is unresolved. The end of the DNA aligns better with TRBJ2-7, so the J call may be wrong. Germline lookup yields CDR1 SGHDT and CDR2 YYEEEE. The CDR3 totals 13 residues. The CDR3: CASSFGPDYEQYF. Here the CDR3 DNA reads TGTGCCAGCAGCTTCGGCCCGGATTACGAGCAGTACTTC.

The V call is TRBV6-6, the J call TRBJ2-7; 8 positions agree with TRBD1. The germline CDR1 and CDR2 sequences are MNHNY and SVGAGI (reference sequence). Unmatched junction bases numbered 7, after V lost 6 bases and J lost 3 bases. This CDR3 spans 14 amino acids. CDR3 sequence: CASRTGTGLYEQYF. In DNA, the CDR3 is TGTGCCAGCAGGACCGGGACAGGTCTCTACGAGCAGTACTTC.

This clone was counted only a few times. V is TRBV5-1 and J is TRBJ1-1; D is unclear. In germline, CDR1 is SGHRS, CDR2 YFSETQ. Trimming pared 5 bases from V and 1 base from J, leaving 18 bases between. CDR3 length equals 16 residues. The CDR3 DNA is TGCGCCAGCAGTGCCAATGTGGGATTGGGGAACACTGAAGCTTTCTTT. Protein sequence: CASSANVGLGNTEAFF.

The chain is built from TRBV19 and TRBJ2-6; possible D gene TRBD1, 5 bases. The V and J ends lost 5 bases and 0 bases respectively, with 5 bases between them. This CDR3 is 14 amino acids long. Germline V gene sequence: CDR1 LNHDA, CDR2 SQIVND (reference sequence). Written as DNA, the CDR3 is TGTGCCAGTAGTGACAGCTCTGGGGCCAACGTCCTGACTTTC. Its protein is CASSDSSGANVLTF.

This clone was observed a single time. The rearrangement uses TRBV5-1 and TRBJ2-7; perhaps D is TRBD1 or TRBD2 (5 bases each). This CDR3 has 13 amino acids. Trimming took off 4 bases at V and 3 bases at J, with 11 bases between the two ends. The germline CDR1 and CDR2 sequences are SGHRS and YFSETQ. The CDR3: CASSRDGDYEQYF. The DNA for the CDR3 is TGCGCCAGCAGCCGGGACGGAGACTACGAGCAGTACTTC.

The V call is TRBV5-6, the J call TRBJ1-1; D uncertain. V was clipped by 0 bases and J by 1 base, with 7 bases between them. The CDR3 consists of 14 residues. Germline V gene sequence: CDR1 SGHDT, CDR2 YYEEEE. Written as DNA, the CDR3 is TGTGCCAGCAGCTTGGCCGGAAGGAACACTGAAGCTTTCTTT. It encodes CASSLAGRNTEAFF.

V usage is TRBV5-4 and J usage is TRBJ1-2, with 10 bases that match TRBD1. The V and J ends lost 0 bases and 5 bases, in that order; junction bases with no gene match: 19. Per the germline V gene, CDR1 is SGHNT and CDR2 is YYREEE (reference sequence). This CDR3 comprises 20 residues. This CDR3 reads CASSLAGVIKGQGVWYGYTF. In DNA, the CDR3 is TGTGCCAGCAGCTTGGCGGGGGTTATCAAAGGACAGGGGGTTTGGTATGGCTACACCTTC. Together with reference TRBV5-4 and TRBJ1-2, the CDR3 gives the full variable domain: ETGVTQSPTHLIKTRGQQVTLRCSSQSGHNTVSWYQQALGQGPQFIFQYYREEENGRGNFPPRFSGLQFPNYSSELNVNALELDDSALYLCASSLAGVIKGQGVWYGYTFGSGTRLTVV.

V and J are TRBV6-6 and TRBJ2-7; 8 bases fit TRBD2. This CDR3 comprises 14 residues. The germline V gene has CDR1 MNHNY and CDR2 SVGAGI (reference sequence). The V segment lost 7 bases and the J segment 3 bases; nucleotides outside the gene matches: 8. The CDR3 region is CASTRGGGRYEQYF. Written as DNA, the CDR3 is TGTGCCAGCACCAGGGGCGGGGGGCGCTACGAGCAGTACTTC.

V gene TRBV7-9 combines with J gene TRBJ2-1; D gene ambiguous. The V and J ends lost 3 bases and 7 bases respectively, with 13 bases between them. The CDR3 loop spans 14 amino acids. Germline CDR1 and CDR2: SEHNR and FQNEAQ (reference sequence). CDR3 DNA: TGTGCCAGCAGCTTGGGAACGATGGGGAATGAGCAGTTCTTC. Amino acids: CASSLGTMGNEQFF.

V usage is TRBV11-2 and J usage is TRBJ2-6; D remains unclear. V shed 3 bases and J shed 0 bases, with 6 bases lying between them. From germline, CDR1 is SGHAT and CDR2 FQNNGV. The CDR3 runs to 15 residues. The CDR3 DNA is TGTGCCAGCAGCTTCTTCCACTCTGGGGCCAACGTCCTGACTTTC. Its translation: CASSFFHSGANVLTF.

The CDR3 sequence: CASSLAEPLHF. The CDR3, as DNA: TGTGCCAGCAGCTTGGCAGAACCCCTCCACTTT. This chain joins TRBV5-8 and TRBJ1-6; D is ambiguous. The germline V gene encodes CDR1 SGHTS and CDR2 YDEGEE. Trimming removed 0 bases at V and 12 bases at J, with 4 bases between. The CDR3 consists of 11 residues.

The chain recombines TRBV5-1 with TRBJ1-4; D uncertain. Germline V gene sequence: CDR1 SGHRS, CDR2 YFSETQ. The CDR3 contains 14 residues. V dropped 0 bases and J dropped 0 bases, with 3 bases sitting between them. This chain's CDR3 is CASSLDATNEKLFF. The CDR3 nucleotides read TGCGCCAGCAGCTTGGATGCAACTAATGAAAAACTGTTTTTT.

In this sample, this clone turned up a few times. The rearrangement joins TRBV29-1 to TRBJ1-1, with 8 bases matching TRBD1. This CDR3 has 12 residues. Germline V CDR1 and CDR2: SQVTM, ANQGSEA. The trim removed 7 bases at V and 3 bases at J, leaving 4 bases unmatched. CDR3 in amino acids: CSATGGYTEAFF. CDR3 DNA sequence: TGCAGCGCAACAGGGGGATACACTGAAGCTTTCTTT. Looking up the rest from reference TRBV29-1 and TRBJ1-1 gives the full variable domain: SAVISQKPSRDICQRGTSLTIQCQVDSQVTMMFWYRQQPGQSLTLIATANQGSEATYESGFVIDKFPISRPNLTFSTLTVSNMSPEDSSIYLCSATGGYTEAFFGQGTRLTVV.

The chain has TRBV6-6 and TRBJ2-3, with TRBD2 identical over 10 bases. The CDR3 contains 15 residues. Trimming cost V 2 bases and J 5 bases; bases outside gene matches: 4. Per the germline V gene, CDR1 is MNHNY and CDR2 is SVGAGI (reference sequence). The chain's CDR3 is CASSYVAGGGDTQYF. The CDR3 nucleotides read TGTGCCAGCAGTTACGTAGCGGGGGGAGGAGATACGCAGTATTTT.

This clone was detected a few times. This chain joins TRBV5-1 and TRBJ1-6, with D maybe TRBD1 (5 bases). CDR3 length: 16 amino acids. CDR1 is SGHRS, CDR2 YFSETQ, per germline. V was pared by 3 bases and J by 5 bases, with 15 bases between. The CDR3, as DNA: TGCGCCAGCAGCTCGGGAGCGACAGCCGATAATTCACCCCTCCACTTT. Translating gives CASSSGATADNSPLHF.

The chain recombines TRBV6-1 with TRBJ1-2; 9 bases align to TRBD1. This CDR3 region has 13 residues. The germline V gene has CDR1 MNHNS and CDR2 SASEGT. The trim removed 7 bases at V and 6 bases at J, leaving 6 bases unmatched. The CDR3 sequence is CASINRGRDGYTF. DNA for the CDR3: TGTGCCAGCATTAACAGGGGGCGGGATGGCTACACCTTC.

V usage is TRBV6-6 and J usage is TRBJ1-3, with a possible D match to TRBD1 (5 bases). Per germline, CDR1 MNHNY and CDR2 SVGAGI (reference sequence). The V and J ends lost 2 bases and 4 bases respectively, with 12 bases between them. This CDR3 has 15 residues. DNA for the CDR3: TGTGCCAGCAGTTACGTGGGGGAAGCGGGAAACACCATATATTTT. Translation gives CASSYVGEAGNTIYF.

This rearrangement joins TRBV6-1 to TRBJ2-1; the match to TRBD1 covers 7 bases. This CDR3 spans 14 amino acids. Trimming at V came to 6 bases and at J to 6 bases, leaving 8 bases not matched to a gene. The germline gives CDR1 MNHNS, CDR2 SASEGT. The CDR3 loop reads CASRTWTGINEQFF. CDR3 sequence (DNA): TGTGCCAGCAGAACCTGGACAGGCATCAATGAGCAGTTCTTC.

This clone was found a few times. This chain joins TRBV7-9 and TRBJ1-6; 7 positions match TRBD1. There are 15 residues in the CDR3. Unmatched junction bases numbered 1, after V lost 1 base and J lost 4 bases. Germline loops: CDR1 SEHNR, CDR2 FQNEAQ (reference sequence). The CDR3 bases are TGTGCCAGCAGCTTAGACAGGGGTTATAATTCACCCCTCCACTTT. The encoded protein is CASSLDRGYNSPLHF.

The chain couples TRBV18 to TRBJ1-1; 8 positions match TRBD1. This CDR3 has 16 amino acids. With V trimmed by 3 bases and J by 4 bases, 10 bases remained unmatched. Germline V gives CDR1 KGHSH, CDR2 LQKENI. DNA of the CDR3: TGTGCCAGCTCACCGGTACCGGGACAGGTGAGCACTGAAGCTTTCTTT. Amino acids: CASSPVPGQVSTEAFF. The full variable domain, in which reference TRBV18 and TRBJ1-1 provide the parts outside the CDR3, is NAGVMQNPRHLVRRRGQEARLRCSPMKGHSHVYWYRQLPEEGLKFMVYLQKENIIDESGMPKERFSAEFPKEGPSILRIQQVVRGDSAAYFCASSPVPGQVSTEAFFGQGTRLTVV.

In DNA form, the CDR3 reads TGTGCCAGCAGCCTGCTGCCAGGGAATGAGCAGTTCTTC. Residues: CASSLLPGNEQFF. The gene calls are TRBV7-3 and TRBJ2-1; a weak D match, TRBD1 (5 bases). CDR1 and CDR2 from the germline V gene are SGHTA and FQGTGA. With 5 bases removed from V and 7 bases from J, the gap between germline ends came to 12 bases. The CDR3 totals 13 residues.

The V gene is TRBV4-3, the J gene TRBJ2-1; 8 nucleotides align to TRBD1. Germline CDR1 and CDR2: LGHNA and YSLEER. There are 16 residues in the CDR3. Trimming cost V 3 bases and J 2 bases; bases outside gene matches: 6. CDR3 in amino acids: CASSHADRVAYNEQFF. The CDR3 nucleotides are TGCGCCAGCAGCCATGCGGACAGGGTAGCCTACAATGAGCAGTTCTTC.

Comment on this clone: One junction end does not reproduce the germline sequence, and a read error may be involved. The genes are TRBV7-2 and TRBJ2-1; D ambiguous. In germline, CDR1 is SGHTA, CDR2 FQGNSA. This CDR3 has 13 residues. Written as DNA, the CDR3 is TGTGCCAGCAGCTTAGGTCCGGTGGGGTATTTAGTCTTC. The encoded protein is CASSLGPVGYLVF.